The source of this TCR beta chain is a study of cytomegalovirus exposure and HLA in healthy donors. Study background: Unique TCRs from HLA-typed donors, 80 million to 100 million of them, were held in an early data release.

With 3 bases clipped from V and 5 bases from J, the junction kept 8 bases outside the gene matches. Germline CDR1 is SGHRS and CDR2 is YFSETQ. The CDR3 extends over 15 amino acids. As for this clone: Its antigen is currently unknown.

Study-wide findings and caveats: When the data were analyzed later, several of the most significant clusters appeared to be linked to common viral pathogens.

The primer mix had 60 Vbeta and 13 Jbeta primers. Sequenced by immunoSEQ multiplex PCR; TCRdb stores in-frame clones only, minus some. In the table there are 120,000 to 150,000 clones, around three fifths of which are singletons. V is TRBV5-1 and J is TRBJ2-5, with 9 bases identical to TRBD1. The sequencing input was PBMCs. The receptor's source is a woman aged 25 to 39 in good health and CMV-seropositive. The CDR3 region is CASSSGTGSRETQYF. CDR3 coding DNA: TGCGCCAGCAGCTCAGGGACAGGGTCGCGGGAGACCCAGTACTTC.